Below are 7 T cell receptor beta chains sequenced from a single sample in a study of cytomegalovirus exposure and HLA in healthy donors. 60 Vbeta and 13 Jbeta primers were used in PCR. Method: immunoSEQ multiplex PCR; TCRdb's copy keeps in-frame clones and lacks some. The sample totals about 110,000 clones. Input material: PBMCs. Receptors originate from a man aged 45-65 years in good health and CMV-seronegative.

The chain uses TRBV19 and TRBJ1-2; 7 bases map to TRBD1. Germline trimming cut 4 bases from V and 8 bases from J; bases unmatched to any gene: 10. The CDR3 contains 14 residues. CDR1 and CDR2 from the germline V gene are LNHDA and SQIVND (reference sequence). The CDR3, as DNA: TGTGCCAGTAGTAGGACAGGAGGGATGTGGGGCTACACCTTC. Protein sequence: CASSRTGGMWGYTF.

The rearrangement links TRBV4-2 to TRBJ2-1; a possible D gene is TRBD2 (5 bases). This CDR3 spans 18 amino acids. Germline values: CDR1 LGHNA, CDR2 YNFKEQ. V was cut by 4 bases and J by 6 bases, with 25 bases left in between. The CDR3 DNA reads TGTGCCAGCAGCCTCAAGGAGTCTCGCGGGTATAGTTTCAATGAGCAGTTCTTC. Encoded protein: CASSLKESRGYSFNEQFF.

The chain recombines TRBV10-3 with TRBJ2-3, with TRBD2 identical over 8 bases. Unmatched junction bases numbered 14, after V lost 10 bases and J lost 2 bases. The CDR3 contains 16 residues. Germline CDR1 reads ENHRY; CDR2 reads SYGVKD. This chain's CDR3 is CATTSAAAGDTDTQYF. In DNA, the CDR3 is TGTGCCACCACTAGCGCGGCAGCGGGGGACACAGATACGCAGTATTTT.

The chain carries TRBV5-8 and TRBJ2-5; 8 bases match TRBD2. J lost 5 bases, V lost 3 bases, and 9 bases had no gene match. The CDR3 is 15 residues long. Germline V CDR1 and CDR2: SGHTS, YDEGEE. The chain's CDR3 is CASSSGERGTETQYF. CDR3 DNA: TGTGCCAGCAGCTCCGGAGAGCGGGGGACGGAGACCCAGTACTTC.

This sequence joins TRBV7-2 and TRBJ2-1; D unresolved. Germline lookup yields CDR1 SGHTA and CDR2 FQGNSA. The CDR3 is made up of 12 amino acids. The V end lost 0 bases, the J end lost 8 bases, and 5 bases lay between the germline ends. The CDR3 sequence is CASSLASYEQFF. The CDR3 DNA reads TGTGCCAGCAGCTTAGCTTCCTATGAGCAGTTCTTC.

The V call is TRBV7-9, the J call TRBJ2-5, with D possibly being TRBD2 (6 bases). CDR1 SEHNR and CDR2 FQNEAQ come from the germline V gene (reference sequence). V was shortened by 0 bases and J by 3 bases, with 17 bases between the two germline ends. The CDR3 sequence is 17 residues long. The CDR3 region is CASSLASGREREETQYF. The CDR3 DNA is TGTGCCAGCAGCTTAGCCTCCGGACGGGAGAGAGAAGAGACCCAGTACTTC.

This chain uses TRBV2 with TRBJ1-6; tentative D call: TRBD1 (5 bases). Germline V CDR1 and CDR2: SNHLY, FYNNEI. Trimming removed 7 bases at V and 7 bases at J, with 11 bases between. The CDR3 runs 13 residues. CDR3 loop: CASTEWGNSPLHF. The CDR3 DNA is TGTGCCAGCACTGAGTGGGGCAATTCACCCCTCCACTTT.